The clone carrying this TCR beta chain came up a few times. The germline V gene has CDR1 SGDLS and CDR2 YYNGEE. V lost 3 bases, J lost 5 bases, and 16 bases lay in between. The CDR3 is 15 residues long. The data belong to a study of T-cell memory formation after mild COVID-19. As for the study in general: Largely, the TCR clusters proved donor specific.

5'RACE with constant-segment primers yielded barcoded, UMI-tagged TCR alpha and TCR beta cDNA libraries. TCRdb recomputed calls from the 5' RACE reads with MiXCR, one row per CDR3 protein. The sample lists some 48,000 distinct CDR3 sequences, 12% occurring once. This receptor was identified in a man between 18 and 29 years old who had mild COVID-19 (a few samples of this study predate the infection). Cell type and time point are not known. This sequence joins TRBV9 and TRBJ2-3, with D possibly being TRBD1 (6 bases). The sequencing input was PBMCs or a T cell subset sorted from them (not recorded which). DNA of the CDR3: TGTGCCAGCAGCGCCCAACAGGGAAAAGGAGATACGCAGTATTTT. It is translated as CASSAQQGKGDTQYF.